This T cell receptor beta chain was identified in a study of T cell repertoires in cytomegalovirus infection. Trimming removed 5 bases at V and 8 bases at J, with 10 bases between. CDR1 and CDR2 from the germline V gene are MNHEY and SMNVEV (reference sequence). The CDR3 extends over 12 amino acids. TCRdb fed the reads into MiXCR, producing one record per CDR3 protein. The sample lists fewer than 1,000,000 distinct CDR3 sequences, around 32% occurring once. This clonotype appeared a few times. The antigen is unknown. This receptor was obtained from a human donor in good health (CMV status not recorded). Some clones in this sample may be carry-over from other donors' samples. The chain links TRBV27 to TRBJ2-1; D may be TRBD2 (6 bases). Sequences were derived from cultured CD8+ T cells from PBMCs, sampled from culture after CMV antigen stimulation. CDR3 DNA sequence: TGTGCCAGCAGTAGACTAGGCGATGAGCAGTTCTTC. It specifies CASSRLGDEQFF.